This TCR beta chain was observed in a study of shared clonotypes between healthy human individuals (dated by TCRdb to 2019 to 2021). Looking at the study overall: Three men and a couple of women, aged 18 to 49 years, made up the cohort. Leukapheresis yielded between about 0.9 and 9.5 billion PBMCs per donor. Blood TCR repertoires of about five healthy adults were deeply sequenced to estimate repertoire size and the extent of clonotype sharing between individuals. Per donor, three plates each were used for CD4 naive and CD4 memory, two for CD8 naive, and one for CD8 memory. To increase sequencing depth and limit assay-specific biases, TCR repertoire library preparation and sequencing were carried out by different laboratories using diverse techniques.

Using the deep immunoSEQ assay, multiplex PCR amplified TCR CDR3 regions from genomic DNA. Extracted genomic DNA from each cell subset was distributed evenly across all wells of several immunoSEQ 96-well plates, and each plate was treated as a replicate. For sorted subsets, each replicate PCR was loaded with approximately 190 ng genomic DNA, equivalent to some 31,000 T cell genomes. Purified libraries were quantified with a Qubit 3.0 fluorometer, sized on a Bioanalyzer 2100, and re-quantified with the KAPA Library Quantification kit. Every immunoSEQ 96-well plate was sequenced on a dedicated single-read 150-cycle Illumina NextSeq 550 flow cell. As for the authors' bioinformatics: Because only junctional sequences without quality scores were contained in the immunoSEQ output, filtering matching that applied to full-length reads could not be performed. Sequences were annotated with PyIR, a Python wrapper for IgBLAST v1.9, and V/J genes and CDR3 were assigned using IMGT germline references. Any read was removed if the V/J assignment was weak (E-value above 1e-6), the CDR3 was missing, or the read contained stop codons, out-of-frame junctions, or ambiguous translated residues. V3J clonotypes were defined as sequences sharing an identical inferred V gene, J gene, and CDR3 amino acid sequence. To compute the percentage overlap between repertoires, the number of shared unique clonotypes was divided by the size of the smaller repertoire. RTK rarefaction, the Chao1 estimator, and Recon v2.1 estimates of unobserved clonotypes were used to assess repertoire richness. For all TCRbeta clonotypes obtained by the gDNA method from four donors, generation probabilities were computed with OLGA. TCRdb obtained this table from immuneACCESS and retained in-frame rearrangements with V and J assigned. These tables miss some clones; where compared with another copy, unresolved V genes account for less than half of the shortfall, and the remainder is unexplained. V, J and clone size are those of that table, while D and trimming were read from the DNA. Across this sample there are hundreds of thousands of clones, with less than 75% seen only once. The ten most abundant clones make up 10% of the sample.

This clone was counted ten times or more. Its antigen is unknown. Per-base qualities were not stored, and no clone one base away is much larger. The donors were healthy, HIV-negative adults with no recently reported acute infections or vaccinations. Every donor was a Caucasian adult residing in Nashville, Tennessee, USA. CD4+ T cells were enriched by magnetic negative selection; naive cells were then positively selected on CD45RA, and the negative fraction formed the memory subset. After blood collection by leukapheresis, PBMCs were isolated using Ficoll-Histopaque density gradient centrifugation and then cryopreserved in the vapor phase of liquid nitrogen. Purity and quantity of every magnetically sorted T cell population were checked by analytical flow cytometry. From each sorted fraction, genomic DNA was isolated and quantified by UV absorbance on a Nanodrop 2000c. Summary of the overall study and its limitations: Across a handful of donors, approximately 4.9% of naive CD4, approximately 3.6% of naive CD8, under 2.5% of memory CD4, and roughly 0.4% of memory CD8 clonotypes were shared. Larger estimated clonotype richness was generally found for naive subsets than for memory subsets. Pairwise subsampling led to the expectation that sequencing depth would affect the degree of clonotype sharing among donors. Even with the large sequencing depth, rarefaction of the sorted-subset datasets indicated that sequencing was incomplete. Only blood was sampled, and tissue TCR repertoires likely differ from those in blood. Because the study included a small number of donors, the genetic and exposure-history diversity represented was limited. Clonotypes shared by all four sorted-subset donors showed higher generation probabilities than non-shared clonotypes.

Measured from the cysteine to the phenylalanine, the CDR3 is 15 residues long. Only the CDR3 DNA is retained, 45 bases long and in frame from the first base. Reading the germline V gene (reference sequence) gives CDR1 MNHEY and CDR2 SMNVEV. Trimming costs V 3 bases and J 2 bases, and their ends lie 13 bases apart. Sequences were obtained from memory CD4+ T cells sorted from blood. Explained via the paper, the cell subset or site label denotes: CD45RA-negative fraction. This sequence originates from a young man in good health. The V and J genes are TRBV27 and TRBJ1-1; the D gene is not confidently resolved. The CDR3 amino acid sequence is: CASSFGVRSNTEAFF. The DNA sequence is TGTGCCAGCAGTTTCGGGGTCAGGAGTAACACTGAAGCTTTCTTT.